A single sample gave rise to the 29 T cell receptor beta chains below, sequenced in a study of blood T cell repertoires in COVID-19 (TCRdb year 2020). The receptor library was made with the immunoSEQ multiplex PCR assay. This is the immuneACCESS table as TCRdb keeps it, with only in-frame sequences that have V and J called. A part of the clones is gone; compared with another copy, unresolved V genes explain less than half, and the rest is unexplained. For this sample the table gives about 100,000 clones, of which roughly 86% were detected only once. About 3% of the sample belongs to the ten largest clones. Material for sequencing was peripheral blood. Receptors were obtained from a man aged 50 to 60 with active or convalescent COVID-19.

This chain links TRBV6-5 with TRBJ2-2; tentatively, D is TRBD1 (5 bases). The V gene's germline CDR1 is MNHEY and CDR2 SVGAGI. V lost 4 bases to trimming and J lost 6 bases, with 15 bases between them. The CDR3 extends over 15 amino acids. DNA of the CDR3: TGTGCCAGCAGTTCAGTCCACAGGTCCGCCGGGGAGCTGTTTTTT. The encoded protein is CASSSVHRSAGELFF.

About this clone: The same CDR3 arises from other DNA sequences in this sample as well. The CDR3 loop is CASSPGSFYNSPLHF. DNA of the CDR3: TGTGCCAGCAGCCCGGGGTCCTTCTATAATTCACCCCTCCACTTT. The chain employs TRBV11-2 and TRBJ1-6; D not resolved. V lost 5 bases, J lost 3 bases, and 11 bases lay in between. The length of the CDR3 is 15 residues. Per the germline V gene, CDR1 is SGHAT and CDR2 is FQNNGV. Filled out from reference TRBV11-2 and TRBJ1-6, the complete variable domain reads EAGVAQSPRYKIIEKRQSVAFWCNPISGHATLYWYQQILGQGPKLLIQFQNNGVVDDSQLPKDRFSAERLKGVDSTLKIQPAKLEDSAVYLCASSPGSFYNSPLHFGNGTRLTVT.

This chain uses TRBV19 with TRBJ1-2; no clear D. Germline-derived CDR1 and CDR2 are LNHDA and SQIVND (reference sequence). There are 15 residues in the CDR3. V was pared by 4 bases and J by 2 bases, with 14 bases between. CDR3 DNA: TGTGCCAGTAGTAATTCGCAGGCTGCCAACTATGGCTACACCTTC. Its translation: CASSNSQAANYGYTF. Combining the CDR3 with reference TRBV19 and TRBJ1-2 gives the whole variable domain DGGITQSPKYLFRKEGQNVTLSCEQNLNHDAMYWYRQDPGQGLRLIYYSQIVNDFQKGDIAEGYSVSREKKESFPLTVTSAQKNPTAFYLCASSNSQAANYGYTFGSGTRLTVV.

The sample holds one count of this clone. The CDR3 sequence: CASSSPPSYNEQFF. The DNA of the CDR3 is TGTGCCAGCAGCTCCCCTCCCTCCTACAATGAGCAGTTCTTC. This rearrangement joins TRBV28 to TRBJ2-1, with D uncertain. Germline V gene data show CDR1 as MDHEN and CDR2 as SYDVKM. The V gene lost 6 bases and the J gene lost 0 bases, with 9 bases spanning the gap. The CDR3 has 14 residues.

The genes are TRBV19 and TRBJ2-5; D is uncertain. Trimming stripped 0 bases from V and 3 bases from J, with 5 bases between. CDR3 length: 13 amino acids. CDR1 is LNHDA, CDR2 SQIVND, per germline (reference sequence). CDR3 bases: TGTGCCAGTAGTATAGAGATAGAAGAGACCCAGTACTTC. Encoded protein: CASSIEIEETQYF.

Only a few counts were recorded for this clone. The chain has TRBV11-2 and TRBJ1-2; D call uncertain. V lost 0 bases to trimming and J lost 2 bases, with 10 bases between them. The CDR3 has 15 amino acids. Germline values: CDR1 SGHAT, CDR2 FQNNGV. The CDR3 is CASSLDSSANYGYTF. CDR3 bases: TGTGCCAGCAGCTTAGATAGCAGCGCAAACTATGGCTACACCTTC.

The rearrangement joins TRBV7-9 to TRBJ1-2; TRBD1 agrees at 8 bases. From germline, CDR1 is SEHNR and CDR2 FQNEAQ (reference sequence). With 6 bases clipped from V and 4 bases from J, the junction kept 16 bases outside the gene matches. There are 17 residues in the CDR3. In nucleotides, the CDR3 is TGTGCCAGCAGAGTAGTGGCCCCAGGACAGGGAACCTATGGCTACACCTTC. This sequence encodes CASRVVAPGQGTYGYTF.

This clone was observed a few times. The chain uses TRBV10-2 and TRBJ2-3; D gene uncertain. Germline CDR1 WSHSY, CDR2 SAAADI. Trimming stripped 0 bases from V and 5 bases from J, with 12 bases between. This CDR3 has 15 residues. The DNA for the CDR3 is TGCGCCAGCAGTGAGTCGGCGGTCCCGGGAGATACGCAGTATTTT. Protein: CASSESAVPGDTQYF.

The rearrangement uses TRBV11-2 and TRBJ2-7; TRBD2 might be the D (6 bases). The CDR3 length is 14 residues. The V gene lost 3 bases and the J gene lost 6 bases, with 15 bases spanning the gap. The V gene's germline CDR1 is SGHAT and CDR2 FQNNGV. This CDR3 is CASSFQSGSGEQYV. The CDR3 nucleotides are TGTGCCAGCAGCTTCCAATCGGGTAGCGGCGAGCAGTACGTC.

CDR3 in amino acids: CASSEQGNQPQHF. The CDR3 region has the DNA TGTGCCAGCAGCGAACAGGGTAATCAGCCCCAGCATTTT. The V gene is TRBV7-8, the J gene TRBJ1-5; maybe TRBD1 (6 bases). The CDR3 consists of 13 residues. Germline lookup yields CDR1 SGHVS and CDR2 FQNEAQ. Trimming cost V 5 bases and J 4 bases, with 9 bases left between them. The full variable domain, in which reference TRBV7-8 and TRBJ1-5 provide the parts outside the CDR3, is GAGVSQSPRYKVAKRGQDVALRCDPISGHVSLFWYQQALGQGPEFLTYFQNEAQLDKSGLPSDRFFAERPEGSVSTLKIQRTQQEDSAVYLCASSEQGNQPQHFGDGTRLSIL.

This rearrangement joins TRBV7-2 to TRBJ2-6, with TRBD1 identical over 11 bases. This CDR3 region has 19 residues. Losses at the gene ends were 3 bases for V and 0 bases for J; bases not matched to a gene: 7. The V gene's germline CDR1 is SGHTA and CDR2 FQGNSA. The CDR3 loop reads CASSFIRTGGHSGANVLTF. The CDR3 coding sequence is TGTGCCAGCAGCTTTATTAGGACAGGGGGCCACTCTGGGGCCAACGTCCTGACTTTC. The whole variable domain, remainder taken from reference TRBV7-2 and TRBJ2-6, is GAGVSQSPSNKVTEKGKDVELRCDPISGHTALYWYRQSLGQGLEFLIYFQGNSAPDKSGLPSDRFSAERTGGSVSTLTIQRTQQEDSAVYLCASSFIRTGGHSGANVLTFGAGSRLTVL.

The gene calls are TRBV6-6 and TRBJ2-7; D call uncertain. The V end was cut by 2 bases, the J end by 6 bases, with 11 bases between. CDR1 is MNHNY and CDR2 is SVGAGI in the germline V gene (reference sequence). CDR3 size: 13 residues. CDR3 DNA: TGTGCCAGCAGTTACGATTCACCGGGCGAGCAGTACGTC. Its protein is CASSYDSPGEQYV.

The chain employs TRBV6-5 and TRBJ1-6; D might be TRBD1 (6 bases). The germline V gene encodes CDR1 MNHEY and CDR2 SVGAGI. The CDR3 length is 15 residues. The V gene lost 2 bases and the J gene lost 4 bases, with 9 bases spanning the gap. The CDR3 protein is CASSYTGPYNSPLHF. CDR3 bases: TGTGCCAGCAGTTACACAGGGCCATATAATTCACCCCTCCACTTT.

The chain has TRBV7-2 and TRBJ1-6, with D perhaps TRBD1 (6 bases). The CDR3 runs 14 residues. Germline V gene sequence: CDR1 SGHTA, CDR2 FQGNSA. Trimming removed 7 bases at V and 7 bases at J, with 14 bases between. CDR3: CASTPTGTNSPLHF. The CDR3 DNA reads TGTGCCAGCACCCCCACAGGGACAAATTCACCCCTCCACTTT.

This clone was recorded once. The chain recombines TRBV2 with TRBJ1-2; TRBD1 agrees at 7 bases. The V and J ends lost 2 bases and 2 bases, in that order; junction bases with no gene match: 2. Germline lookup yields CDR1 SNHLY and CDR2 FYNNEI. The CDR3 spans 14 residues. The CDR3 loop is CASSETTGNYGYTF. CDR3 nucleotides: TGTGCCAGCAGTGAAACGACAGGGAACTATGGCTACACCTTC.

This clone was seen a handful of times. The rearrangement uses TRBV25-1 and TRBJ1-2; the match to TRBD1 covers 8 bases. The CDR3 spans 13 residues. CDR1 MGHDK and CDR2 SYGVNS come from the germline V gene. With 3 bases clipped from V and 7 bases from J, the junction kept 4 bases outside the gene matches. CDR3: CASSDRGQFGYTF. The DNA of the CDR3 is TGTGCCAGCAGTGACAGGGGGCAGTTTGGCTACACCTTC.

On this clone: The sample has other DNA sequences that encode this CDR3 too. The rearrangement uses TRBV19 and TRBJ1-6, with 8 bases lining up with TRBD1. The CDR3 has 13 residues. J lost 7 bases, V lost 6 bases, and 2 bases had no gene match. Germline loops: CDR1 LNHDA, CDR2 SQIVND (reference sequence). The CDR3 sequence is CASSTGGNSPLHF. The CDR3, as DNA: TGTGCCAGTAGCACAGGGGGAAATTCACCCCTCCACTTT.

The sample holds one count of this clone. V gene TRBV19 combines with J gene TRBJ2-1, with D maybe TRBD1 (6 bases). V gave up 3 bases and J gave up 8 bases, with 17 bases separating them. In germline, CDR1 is LNHDA, CDR2 SQIVND (reference sequence). The CDR3 sequence is 15 residues long. In DNA form, the CDR3 reads TGTGCCAGTAGTATCCAGGGGATCTTTGGCGATGAGCAGTTCTTC. As protein: CASSIQGIFGDEQFF. Using reference TRBV19 and TRBJ2-1 for the parts outside the CDR3, the full variable domain is DGGITQSPKYLFRKEGQNVTLSCEQNLNHDAMYWYRQDPGQGLRLIYYSQIVNDFQKGDIAEGYSVSREKKESFPLTVTSAQKNPTAFYLCASSIQGIFGDEQFFGPGTRLTVL.

The chain carries TRBV20-1 and TRBJ2-7, with D perhaps matching TRBD1 (5 bases). The germline V gene encodes CDR1 DFQATT and CDR2 SNEGSKA (reference sequence). The CDR3 runs to 11 residues. V lost 4 bases to trimming and J lost 5 bases, with 9 bases between them. Here the CDR3 DNA reads TGCAGTGCTATCTCAGGGCACGAGCAGTACGTC. It codes for CSAISGHEQYV.

This clone turned up a few times. The V call is TRBV3-1 (or the pseudogene TRBV3-2), the J call TRBJ2-2, with D maybe TRBD2 (6 bases). The ends were cut back, 6 bases at V and 3 bases at J, with 17 bases in the middle. Germline V gene lookup returns CDR1 LGHDT and CDR2 YNNKEL (reference sequence). The CDR3 contains 16 residues. The CDR3 loop reads CASRRGATSDTGELFF. The CDR3 nucleotides read TGTGCCAGCAGACGCGGGGCCACGTCGGACACCGGGGAGCTGTTTTTT.

The chain uses TRBV28 and TRBJ1-5; D gene uncertain. The length of the CDR3 is 14 residues. The ends were cut back, 3 bases at V and 3 bases at J, with 9 bases in the middle. Germline lookup yields CDR1 MDHEN and CDR2 SYDVKM. In nucleotides, the CDR3 is TGTGCCAGCAGTTTGAGGGTGGACAATCAGCCCCAGCATTTT. Translation gives CASSLRVDNQPQHF.

The chain has TRBV5-1 and TRBJ1-6; TRBD1 agrees at 8 bases. Germline values: CDR1 SGHRS, CDR2 YFSETQ. The V gene end was trimmed by 0 bases and the J gene end by 7 bases; junction bases not matched to a gene: 3. CDR3 length: 15 amino acids. The CDR3 nucleotides are TGCGCCAGCAGCTTGGGGACAGGGCAAAATTCACCCCTCCACTTT. Amino acid sequence: CASSLGTGQNSPLHF.

The CDR3 DNA reads as TGTGCCAGCACCGGGACAGGGAGCTATGGCTACACCTTC. Translating gives CASTGTGSYGYTF. The gene calls are TRBV3-1 (or the pseudogene TRBV3-2) and TRBJ1-2; 9 nucleotides agree with TRBD1. The CDR3 spans 13 residues. The junction had 4 bases not matched to a gene; V was cut back by 7 bases and J by 4 bases. CDR1 and CDR2 from the germline V gene are LGHDT and YNNKEL (reference sequence).

The chain couples TRBV28 to TRBJ1-4, with D tentatively TRBD1 (6 bases). Per germline, CDR1 MDHEN and CDR2 SYDVKM. The CDR3 extends over 15 amino acids. Trimming left V 3 bases short and J 7 bases short, with 15 bases between. This chain's CDR3 is CASSFYQQGSEKLFF. DNA of the CDR3: TGTGCCAGCAGTTTCTATCAACAGGGTAGTGAAAAACTGTTTTTT.

This clone is a singleton in its sample. The rearrangement joins TRBV25-1 to TRBJ2-7; a weak D match, TRBD1 (5 bases). Germline CDR1 is MGHDK and CDR2 is SYGVNS. The CDR3 is 14 residues long. The ends were cut back, 0 bases at V and 3 bases at J, with 9 bases in the middle. CDR3 bases: TGTGCCAGCAGTGAATATAAGACAGACTACGAGCAGTACGTC. Translation: CASSEYKTDYEQYV.

The chain combines TRBV15 with TRBJ2-1, with D possibly matching TRBD2 (6 bases). Germline V gives CDR1 LNHNV, CDR2 YYDKDF (reference sequence). Deletions cut 5 bases from V and 2 bases from J, with 10 bases between. The CDR3 consists of 14 residues. The CDR3 nucleotides are TGTGCCACCAGCGAGACTAGGACCTACAATGAGCAGTTCTTC. Encoded protein: CATSETRTYNEQFF.

The rearrangement uses TRBV6-5 and TRBJ2-7; a possible D gene is TRBD2 (5 bases). Germline V lookup: CDR1 MNHEY, CDR2 SVGAGI. The CDR3 runs to 14 residues. V dropped 10 bases and J dropped 1 base, with 17 bases sitting between them. CDR3 sequence reads: CATRPGIQSYEQYV. The DNA of the CDR3 is TGTGCCACCCGCCCCGGGATTCAGTCCTACGAGCAGTACGTC.

This chain links TRBV18 with TRBJ1-1; TRBD1 matches 7 bases. CDR1 and CDR2 (germline): KGHSH, LQKENI. The J segment lost 1 base and the V segment lost 9 bases, leaving 8 bases of the junction unmatched. The CDR3 runs 14 residues. The CDR3 DNA sequence: TGTGCCAGTCTCCAGGGGGTTGGGAACACTGAAGCTTTCTTT. Its translation: CASLQGVGNTEAFF. The full variable domain, rest sourced from reference TRBV18 and TRBJ1-1, is NAGVMQNPRHLVRRRGQEARLRCSPMKGHSHVYWYRQLPEEGLKFMVYLQKENIIDESGMPKERFSAEFPKEGPSILRIQQVVRGDSAAYFCASLQGVGNTEAFFGQGTRLTVV.

V is TRBV7-9 and J is TRBJ1-2; no firm D call. The CDR3 is 14 residues long. Trimming pared 0 bases from V and 2 bases from J, leaving 7 bases between. Germline CDR1 and CDR2: SEHNR and FQNEAQ (reference sequence). CDR3 in amino acids: CASSLAQQNYGYTF. CDR3 DNA: TGTGCCAGCAGCTTAGCACAGCAGAACTATGGCTACACCTTC. Together with reference TRBV7-9 and TRBJ1-2, the CDR3 gives the full variable domain: DTGVSQNPRHKITKRGQNVTFRCDPISEHNRLYWYRQTLGQGPEFLTYFQNEAQLEKSRLLSDRFSAERPKGSFSTLEIQRTEQGDSAMYLCASSLAQQNYGYTFGSGTRLTVV.